The next 7 T cell receptor beta chains were all read from a single sample in a study of blood T cell repertoires in COVID-19. TCRdb's table, derived via immunoSEQ multiplex PCR, lists solely in-frame clones and lacks some. This sample has about 180,000 clones, with 70% to 85% found just once. What was sequenced was peripheral blood. The receptors originated from a human donor in a cohort sampled during active COVID-19.

V gene TRBV5-1 combines with J gene TRBJ1-2; TRBD1 is a possible D gene (5 bases). V was clipped by 4 bases and J by 6 bases, with 22 bases between them. The CDR3 length is 16 residues. Germline V gives CDR1 SGHRS, CDR2 YFSETQ. In DNA, the CDR3 is TGCGCCAGCAGCAAGGTCGGCAGGGATTCTACGGATGGCTACACCTTC. Amino acids: CASSKVGRDSTDGYTF.

This clone was observed once. The gene calls are TRBV7-6 and TRBJ2-7; TRBD1 matches at 8 bases. The J segment lost 9 bases and the V segment lost 7 bases, leaving 11 bases of the junction unmatched. Germline V gives CDR1 SGHVS, CDR2 FNYEAQ. The CDR3 extends over 13 amino acids. CDR3 coding DNA: TGTGCCAGCACCCTCCGGGACAGGACTATGCAGTACTTC. Its protein product is CASTLRDRTMQYF. Full variable domain (missing parts from reference TRBV7-6 and TRBJ2-7): GAGVSQSPRYKVTKRGQDVALRCDPISGHVSLYWYRQALGQGPEFLTYFNYEAQQDKSGLPNDRFSAERPEGSISTLTIQRTEQRDSAMYRCASTLRDRTMQYFGPGTRLTVT.

The V gene is TRBV11-1, the J gene TRBJ1-6; perhaps TRBD1 as D (6 bases). Germline V CDR1 and CDR2: SGHAT, FQDESV (reference sequence). The CDR3 has 16 residues. V was shortened by 7 bases and J by 7 bases, with 20 bases between the two germline ends. CDR3 DNA sequence: TGTGCCAGCACCGACAGGAGGCTGCTAGGGAATTCACCCCTCCACTTT. Its translation is CASTDRRLLGNSPLHF. The complete variable domain, with remaining parts taken from reference TRBV11-1 and TRBJ1-6, reads EAEVAQSPRYKITEKSQAVAFWCDPISGHATLYWYRQILGQGPELLVQFQDESVVDDSQLPKDRFSAERLKGVDSTLKIQPAELGDSAMYLCASTDRRLLGNSPLHFGNGTRLTVT.

The chain has TRBV5-1 and TRBJ2-2; a weak D match, TRBD1 (6 bases). The germline CDR1 and CDR2 sequences are SGHRS and YFSETQ. V lost 2 bases, J lost 2 bases, and 10 bases lay in between. This CDR3 spans 15 amino acids. The CDR3 DNA is TGCGCCAGCAGCTTCGCGACAGGTAACACCGGGGAGCTGTTTTTT. It codes for CASSFATGNTGELFF.

Only a few counts were recorded for this clone. The DNA of the CDR3 is TGTGCCGGGGAGTCTTTTCGTGAGGATGAGCAGTTCTTC. Translated: CAGESFREDEQFF. The chain carries TRBV30 and TRBJ2-1, with TRBD2 as a possible D gene (5 bases). The CDR3 is made up of 13 amino acids. CDR1 and CDR2 from the germline V gene are GTSNPN and SVGIG (reference sequence). V shed 8 bases and J shed 8 bases, with 19 bases lying between them.

Details on this clone: This specimen includes other DNA sequences encoding the same CDR3. This sequence joins TRBV18 and TRBJ1-1; D is possibly TRBD1 (5 bases). CDR3 size: 13 residues. Trimming stripped 4 bases from V and 1 base from J, with 7 bases between. Looked up from germline, CDR1 is KGHSH and CDR2 is LQKENI. The CDR3 sequence: CASSLGQNTEAFF. In DNA, the CDR3 is TGTGCCAGCTCACTAGGACAGAACACTGAAGCTTTCTTT.

This chain uses TRBV20-1 with TRBJ2-7, with D possibly being TRBD2 (5 bases). In germline, CDR1 is DFQATT, CDR2 SNEGSKA (reference sequence). CDR3 length: 11 residues. Between the trimmed V and J ends, which lost 6 bases and 10 bases, there was a span of 16 bases. The CDR3 is CSASSGGLQYF. CDR3 nucleotides: TGCAGTGCCTCCAGCGGAGGACTCCAGTACTTC.